The clone carrying this T cell receptor beta chain was observed many times. Deletions cut 3 bases from V and 5 bases from J, with 15 bases between. Germline CDR1 is SGHRS and CDR2 is YFSETQ. CDR3 size: 14 residues. The template for TCR beta VDJ and CDR3 sequence profiling was genomic DNA. Via MiXCR, TCRdb re-called the reads, giving one row per CDR3 protein. The sample yields about 160,000 distinct CDR3 sequences, less than 50% seen once. Before being chosen for sequencing, patients had shown CD8+CD57+ cell expansion by flow cytometry. A severe acquired aplastic anemia diagnosis applied to all patients. These data are taken from a study of CD8+CD57+ T cells in acquired aplastic anemia.

V is TRBV5-1 and J is TRBJ2-7; a possible D gene is TRBD2 (7 bases). The sequence derives from a human donor with aplastic anemia. The sample taken for sequencing was sorted CD4+, CD8+, or CD8+CD57+ T cells (not recorded which) from PBMCs. The DNA for the CDR3 is TGCGCCAGCAGCTGGGGGGGGCGAGCCCACGAGCAGTACTTC. It translates to CASSWGGRAHEQYF.